The rows below give T cell receptor beta chains drawn from one sample of a study of blood T cell repertoires in COVID-19. Profiled with immunoSEQ multiplex PCR; TCRdb holds only in-frame clones, not every one. The sample carries about 140,000 clones, around 80% recorded once. Sequencing was performed on peripheral blood. These receptors were collected from a woman aged 80 or over with active or convalescent COVID-19. Each CDR3 is given with its conserved first and last residue. The D gene is left open where the match is weak. Only some rows state a clone size, as once, few, many or a class for expanded clones.

clone_size j_call d_call v_call cdr3_nt cdr3_aa
- TRBJ2-7 - TRBV3-1/TRBV3-2 TGTGCCAGCAGCCCACGCGGTTCCGAGCAGTACTTC CASSPRGSEQYF
- TRBJ1-2 TRBD1 TRBV12-3/TRBV12-4 TGTGCCAGCACCCAGGGGGTGCTGGGCTACACCTTC CASTQGVLGYTF
once TRBJ2-5 - TRBV7-2 TGTGCCAGCAGCCCCTCCTACCAAGAGACCCAGTACTTC CASSPSYQETQYF
- TRBJ2-7 TRBD2 TRBV7-8 TGTGCCAGCAGCTTTGGACTAGCGGGGAGGTACGAGCAGTACTTC CASSFGLAGRYEQYF
- TRBJ2-1 TRBD2 TRBV16 TGTGCCAGTAAAGCCTTCACTAGCGGTTATGTCAATGAGCAGTTCTTC CASKAFTSGYVNEQFF
- TRBJ1-3 - TRBV19 TGTGCCAGTAGTATCCAGGCCTCTGGAAACACCATATATTTT CASSIQASGNTIYF
- TRBJ1-6 - TRBV30 TGTGCCTGGAGTCATGGCCTTTCTAATTCACCCCTCCACTTT CAWSHGLSNSPLHF
few TRBJ2-7 TRBD2 TRBV7-9 TGTGCCAGCAGCTGGGGGTTTAGCGATTACGGCGGGGGCTACGAGCAGTACTTC CASSWGFSDYGGGYEQYF
- TRBJ1-1 - TRBV19 TGTGCCAGTAGCATACACCAGGGAGGGGGTGAAGCTTTCTTT CASSIHQGGGEAFF
- TRBJ2-1 TRBD2 TRBV7-2 TGTGCCAGCAGCTTACGGGGGGGAGATGAGCAGTTCTTC CASSLRGGDEQFF
- TRBJ1-4 - TRBV18 TGTGCCAGCTCACGGTTGTTAGCTAATGAAAAACTGTTTTTT CASSRLLANEKLFF